This T cell receptor (beta chain) was identified in a study of T cells in Graves' hyperthyroidism and ophthalmopathy. Findings of the study overall: For ophthalmopathy, model prediction preceded onset by a median roughly 6.3 months. Peripheral blood also featured most of the thyroid clonotypes expanded above 0.001.

It was RNA transcripts that yielded the amplified TCR beta CDR3 regions. First-round RT-PCR targeting the TCR CDR3 was performed with the HTBI primer set. TCRdb re-called the multiplex PCR reads with MiXCR, one entry per CDR3 protein. The profile shows hundreds of thousands of distinct CDR3 sequences, less than 15% of them singletons. This clonotype was recorded a few times. Its specificity is not known. With a duration under 2 months, the hyperthyroidism was newly diagnosed in patients aged 18 to 65. Sequencing was done on a sample of blood. The TCR comes from a woman aged 18-30 years with Graves' hyperthyroidism.

As DNA, the CDR3 is TGTGCCAGCAGCCAACCCCCCCCCACTAGCGGGACCCAAGAGACCCAGTACTTC. Translated, it gives CASSQPPPTSGTQETQYF. This sequence joins TRBV14 and TRBJ2-5, with 10 bases fitting TRBD2. CDR1 SGHDN and CDR2 FVKESK come from the germline V gene. Unmatched junction bases numbered 10, after V lost 2 bases and J lost 1 base. The CDR3 spans 18 residues.